This T cell receptor (beta chain) was captured in a study of CD8+ T cells in alopecia areata. Study-wide context: Patients in the treated group were given tofacitinib by mouth, 5 to 10 mg twice a day.

Remarks on this clone: Its antigen is not identified.

cDNA prepared by RNA extraction and subsequent reverse transcription served as the template for sequencing. Sequencing used immunoSEQ multiplex PCR; TCRdb keeps in-frame clones, though not all of them. In the table there are about 120,000 clones, approximately 49% of which are singletons. V lost 2 bases and J 4 bases, leaving 17 bases between the germline ends. The CDR3 runs to 15 residues. The V gene's germline CDR1 is GTSNPN and CDR2 SVGIG (reference sequence). Peripheral blood samples and lesional scalp punch biopsies were obtained from alopecia areata patients. Broader study findings: Sharing of TCR sequences between patients (possibly for HLA-related reasons) was less clear than in mice. Sequence data from scalp samples additionally include resident alphabeta T cells of normal skin.

This chain joins TRBV30 and TRBJ2-5; tentatively, D is TRBD2 (6 bases). The source of this sequence is a human donor with alopecia areata. The sequenced sample was CD8+ T cells sorted from blood, obtained at week 0. The CDR3, as DNA: TGTGCCTGGAGTACCGTCGGGGGAATCGGAGAGACCCAGTACTTC. It yields the protein CAWSTVGGIGETQYF.